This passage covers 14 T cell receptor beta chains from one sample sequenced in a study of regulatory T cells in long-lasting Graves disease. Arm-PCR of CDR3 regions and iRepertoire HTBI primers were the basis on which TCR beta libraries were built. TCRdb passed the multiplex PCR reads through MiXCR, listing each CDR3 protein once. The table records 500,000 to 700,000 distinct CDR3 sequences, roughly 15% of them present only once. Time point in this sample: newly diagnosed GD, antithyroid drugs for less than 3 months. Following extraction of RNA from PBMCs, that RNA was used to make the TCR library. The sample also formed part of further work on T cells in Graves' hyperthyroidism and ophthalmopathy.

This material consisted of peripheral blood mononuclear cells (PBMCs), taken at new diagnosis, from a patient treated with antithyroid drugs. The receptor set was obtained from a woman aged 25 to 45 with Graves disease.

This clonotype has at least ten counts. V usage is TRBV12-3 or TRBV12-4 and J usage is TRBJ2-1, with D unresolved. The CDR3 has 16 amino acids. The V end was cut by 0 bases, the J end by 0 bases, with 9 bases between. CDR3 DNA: TGTGCCAGCAGTTTAGCGGGCCAAAGCTCCTACAATGAGCAGTTCTTC. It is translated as CASSLAGQSSYNEQFF.

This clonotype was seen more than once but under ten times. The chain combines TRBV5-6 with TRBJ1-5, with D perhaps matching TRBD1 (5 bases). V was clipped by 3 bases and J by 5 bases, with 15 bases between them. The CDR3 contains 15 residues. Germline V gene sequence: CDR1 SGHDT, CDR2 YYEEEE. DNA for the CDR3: TGTGCCAGCAGCTCCCTCGGACAAGCCGATCAGCCCCAGCATTTT. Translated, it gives CASSSLGQADQPQHF. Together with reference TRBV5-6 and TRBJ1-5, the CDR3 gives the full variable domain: DAGVTQSPTHLIKTRGQQVTLRCSPKSGHDTVSWYQQALGQGPQFIFQYYEEEERQRGNFPDRFSGHQFPNYSSELNVNALLLGDSALYLCASSSLGQADQPQHFGDGTRLSIL.

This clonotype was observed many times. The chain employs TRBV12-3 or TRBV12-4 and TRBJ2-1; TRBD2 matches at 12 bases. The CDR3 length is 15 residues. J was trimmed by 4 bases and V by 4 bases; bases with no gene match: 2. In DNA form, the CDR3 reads TGTGCCAGCAGTTCGACTAGCGGGAGATACAATGAGCAGTTCTTC. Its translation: CASSSTSGRYNEQFF.

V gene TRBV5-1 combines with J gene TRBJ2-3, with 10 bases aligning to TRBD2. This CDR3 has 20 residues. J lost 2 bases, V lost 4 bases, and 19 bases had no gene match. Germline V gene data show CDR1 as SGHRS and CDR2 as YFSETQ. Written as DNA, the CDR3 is TGCGCCAGCAGCCCCGGAAACAAACCGACTAGCGGGCTTTACACAGATACGCAGTATTTT. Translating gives CASSPGNKPTSGLYTDTQYF. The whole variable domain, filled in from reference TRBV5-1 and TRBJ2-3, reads KAGVTQTPRYLIKTRGQQVTLSCSPISGHRSVSWYQQTPGQGLQFLFEYFSETQRNKGNFPGRFSGRQFSNSRSEMNVSTLELGDSALYLCASSPGNKPTSGLYTDTQYFGPGTRLTVL.

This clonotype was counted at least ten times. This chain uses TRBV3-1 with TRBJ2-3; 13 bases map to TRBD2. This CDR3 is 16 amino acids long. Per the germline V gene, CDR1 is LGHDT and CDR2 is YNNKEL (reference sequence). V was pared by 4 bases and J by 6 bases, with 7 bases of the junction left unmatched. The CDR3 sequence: CASSLRLAGGGDTQYF. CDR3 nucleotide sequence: TGTGCCAGCAGCCTCCGACTAGCGGGAGGAGGGGATACGCAGTATTTT.

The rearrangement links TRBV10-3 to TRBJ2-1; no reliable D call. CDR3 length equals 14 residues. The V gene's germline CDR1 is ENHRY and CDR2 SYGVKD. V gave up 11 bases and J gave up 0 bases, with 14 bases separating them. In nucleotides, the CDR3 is TGTGCCGCCCGACCTGAGAGCTCCTACAATGAGCAGTTCTTC. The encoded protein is CAARPESSYNEQFF.

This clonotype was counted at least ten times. The CDR3 here is CATSAGSQGSTEAFF. CDR3 nucleotide sequence: TGTGCCACCAGTGCGGGGTCACAGGGTAGCACTGAAGCTTTCTTT. J is TRBJ1-1 and V is TRBV24-1; weak D call: TRBD1 (6 bases). The CDR3 loop spans 15 amino acids. Trimming removed 5 bases from V and 4 bases from J, with 16 bases in between. Germline assignment: CDR1 KGHDR and CDR2 SFDVKD.

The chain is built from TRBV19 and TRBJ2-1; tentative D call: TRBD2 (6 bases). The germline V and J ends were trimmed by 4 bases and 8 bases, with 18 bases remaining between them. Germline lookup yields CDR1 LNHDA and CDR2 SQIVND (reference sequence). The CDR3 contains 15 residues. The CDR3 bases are TGTGCCAGTAGTAGGGCGGAGGGCCCTTCGGATGAGCAGTTCTTC. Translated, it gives CASSRAEGPSDEQFF.

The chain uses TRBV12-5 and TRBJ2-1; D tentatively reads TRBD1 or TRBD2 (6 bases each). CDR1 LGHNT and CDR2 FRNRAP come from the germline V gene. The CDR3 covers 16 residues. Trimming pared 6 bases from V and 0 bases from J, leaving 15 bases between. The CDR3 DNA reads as TGTGCTAGTGGCCGAAGCTGGGGGGCCTCCTACAATGAGCAGTTCTTC. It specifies CASGRSWGASYNEQFF.

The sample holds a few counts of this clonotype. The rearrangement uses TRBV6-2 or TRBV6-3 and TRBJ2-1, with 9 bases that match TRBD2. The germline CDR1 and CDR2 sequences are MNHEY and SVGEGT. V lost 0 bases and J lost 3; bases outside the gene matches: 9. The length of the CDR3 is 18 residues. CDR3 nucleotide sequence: TGTGCCAGCAGTTACTCTTCGTTTTCTAGCGGGAACTACAATGAGCAGTTCTTC. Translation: CASSYSSFSSGNYNEQFF.

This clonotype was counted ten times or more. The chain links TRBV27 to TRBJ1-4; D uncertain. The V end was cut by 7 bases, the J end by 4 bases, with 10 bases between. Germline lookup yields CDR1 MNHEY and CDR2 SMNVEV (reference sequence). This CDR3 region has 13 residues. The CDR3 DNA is TGTGCCAGCACTCGGAACGTTAATGAAAAACTGTTTTTT. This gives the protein CASTRNVNEKLFF.

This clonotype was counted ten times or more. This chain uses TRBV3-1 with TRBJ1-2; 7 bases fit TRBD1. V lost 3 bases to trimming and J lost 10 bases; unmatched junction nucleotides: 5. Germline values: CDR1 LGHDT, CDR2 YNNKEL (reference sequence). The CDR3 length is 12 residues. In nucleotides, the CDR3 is TGTGCCAGCAGCCAGCCGGGACAGCTCTACACCTTC. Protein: CASSQPGQLYTF.

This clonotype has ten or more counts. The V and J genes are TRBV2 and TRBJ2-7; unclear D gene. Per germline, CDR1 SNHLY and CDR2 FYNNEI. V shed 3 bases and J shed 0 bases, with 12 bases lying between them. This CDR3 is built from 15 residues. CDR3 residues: CASSDVGRSSYEQYF. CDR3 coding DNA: TGTGCCAGCAGTGACGTTGGTCGGAGCTCCTACGAGCAGTACTTC. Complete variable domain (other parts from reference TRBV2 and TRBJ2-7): EPEVTQTPSHQVTQMGQEVILRCVPISNHLYFYWYRQILGQKVEFLVSFYNNEISEKSEIFDDQFSVERPDGSNFTLKIRSTKLEDSAMYFCASSDVGRSSYEQYFGPGTRLTVT.

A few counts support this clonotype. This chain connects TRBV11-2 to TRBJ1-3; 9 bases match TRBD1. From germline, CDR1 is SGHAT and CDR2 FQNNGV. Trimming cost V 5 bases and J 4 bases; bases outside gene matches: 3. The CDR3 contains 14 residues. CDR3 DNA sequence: TGTGCCAGCAGCCCTGGGACAGGGGGAAACACCATATATTTT. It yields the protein CASSPGTGGNTIYF.